The T cell receptor (beta chain) described here comes from a study of beta chain features in type 1 diabetes. The trim removed 8 bases at V and 1 base at J, leaving 11 bases unmatched. Germline loops: CDR1 LNHNV, CDR2 YYDKDF (reference sequence). The CDR3 is 16 amino acids. All of the isolated RNA was reverse transcribed, so expressed TCRB transcripts were sequenced. TCRdb keeps only in-frame clones here, not all; method: immunoSEQ multiplex PCR. This table holds around 44,000 clones, roughly 50% found once. This sequence was found in a woman under 40 in good health. Sequenced material: stem cell memory CD4+ T cells from blood. The rearrangement joins TRBV15 to TRBJ2-3, with 8 positions matching TRBD2. The CDR3 sequence is CATRREVGFGTDTQYF. CDR3 DNA sequence: TGTGCCACCCGGCGGGAGGTCGGTTTCGGCACAGATACGCAGTATTTT.